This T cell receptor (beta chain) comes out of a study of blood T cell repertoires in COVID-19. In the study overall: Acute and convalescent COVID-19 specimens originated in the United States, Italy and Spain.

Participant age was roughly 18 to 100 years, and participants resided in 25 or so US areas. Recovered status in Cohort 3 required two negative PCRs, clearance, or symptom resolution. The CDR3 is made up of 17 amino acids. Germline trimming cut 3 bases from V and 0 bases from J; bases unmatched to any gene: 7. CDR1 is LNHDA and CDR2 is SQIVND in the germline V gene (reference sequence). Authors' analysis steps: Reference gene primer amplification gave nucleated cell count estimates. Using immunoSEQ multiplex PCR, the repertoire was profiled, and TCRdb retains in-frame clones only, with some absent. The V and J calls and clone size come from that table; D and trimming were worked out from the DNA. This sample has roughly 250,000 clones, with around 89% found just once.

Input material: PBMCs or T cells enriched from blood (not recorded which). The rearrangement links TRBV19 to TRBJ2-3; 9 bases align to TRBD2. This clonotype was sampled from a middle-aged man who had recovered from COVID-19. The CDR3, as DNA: TGTGCCAGTAGTATCGCGGGGGGGAGGTCTAGCACAGATACGCAGTATTTT. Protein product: CASSIAGGRSSTDTQYF.